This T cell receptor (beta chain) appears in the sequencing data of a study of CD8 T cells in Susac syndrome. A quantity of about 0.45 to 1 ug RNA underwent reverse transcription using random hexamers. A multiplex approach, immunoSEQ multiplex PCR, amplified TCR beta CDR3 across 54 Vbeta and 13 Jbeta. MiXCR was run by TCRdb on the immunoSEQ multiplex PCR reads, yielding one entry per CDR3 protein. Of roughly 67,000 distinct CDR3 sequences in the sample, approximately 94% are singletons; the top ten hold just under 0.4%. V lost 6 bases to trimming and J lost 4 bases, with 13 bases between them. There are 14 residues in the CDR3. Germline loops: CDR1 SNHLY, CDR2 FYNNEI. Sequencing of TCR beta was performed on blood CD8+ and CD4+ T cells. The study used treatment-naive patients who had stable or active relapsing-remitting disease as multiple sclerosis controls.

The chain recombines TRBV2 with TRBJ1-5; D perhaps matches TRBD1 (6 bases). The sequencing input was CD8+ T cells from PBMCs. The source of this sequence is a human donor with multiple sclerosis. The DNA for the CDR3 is TGTGCCAGCAGCCGGGGGGGCAGAAATCAGCCCCAGCATTTT. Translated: CASSRGGRNQPQHF.